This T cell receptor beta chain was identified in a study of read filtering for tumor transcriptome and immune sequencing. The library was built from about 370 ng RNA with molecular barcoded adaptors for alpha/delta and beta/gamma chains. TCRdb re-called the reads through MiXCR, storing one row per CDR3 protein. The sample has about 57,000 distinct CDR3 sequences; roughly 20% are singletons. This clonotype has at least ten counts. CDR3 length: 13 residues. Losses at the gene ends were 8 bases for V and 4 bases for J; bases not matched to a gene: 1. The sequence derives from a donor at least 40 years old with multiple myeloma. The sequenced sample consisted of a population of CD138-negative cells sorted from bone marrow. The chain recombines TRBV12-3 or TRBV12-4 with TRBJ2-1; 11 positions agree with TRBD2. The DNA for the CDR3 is TGTGCCAGCGGGACTAGCGGTTACAATGAGCAGTTCTTC. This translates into CASGTSGYNEQFF.